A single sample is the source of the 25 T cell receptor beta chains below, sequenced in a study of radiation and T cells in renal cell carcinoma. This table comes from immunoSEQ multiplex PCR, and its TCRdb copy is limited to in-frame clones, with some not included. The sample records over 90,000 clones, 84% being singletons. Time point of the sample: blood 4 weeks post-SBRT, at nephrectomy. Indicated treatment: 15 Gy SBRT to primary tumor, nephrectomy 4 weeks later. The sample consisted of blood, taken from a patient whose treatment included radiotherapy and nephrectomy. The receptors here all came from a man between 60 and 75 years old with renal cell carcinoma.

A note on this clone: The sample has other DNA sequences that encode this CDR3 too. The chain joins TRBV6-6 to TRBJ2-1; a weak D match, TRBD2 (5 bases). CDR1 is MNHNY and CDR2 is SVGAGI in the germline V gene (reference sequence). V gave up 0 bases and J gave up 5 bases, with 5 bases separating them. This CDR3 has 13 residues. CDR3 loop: CASSYSRDNEQFF. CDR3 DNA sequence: TGTGCCAGCAGTTACTCGAGGGACAATGAGCAGTTCTTC.

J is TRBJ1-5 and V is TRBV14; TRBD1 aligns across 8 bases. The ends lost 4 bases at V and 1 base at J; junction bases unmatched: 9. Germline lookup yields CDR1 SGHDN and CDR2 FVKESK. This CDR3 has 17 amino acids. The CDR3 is CASSPHRGQASNQPQHF. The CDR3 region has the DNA TGTGCCAGCAGCCCTCATCGGGGACAGGCAAGCAATCAGCCCCAGCATTTT.

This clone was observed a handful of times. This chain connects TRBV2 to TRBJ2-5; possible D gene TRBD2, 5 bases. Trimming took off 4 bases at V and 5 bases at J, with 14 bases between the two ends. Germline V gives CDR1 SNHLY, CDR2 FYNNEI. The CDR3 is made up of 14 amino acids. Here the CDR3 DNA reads TGTGCCAGCAGTGTGCAGCGGAGGTATGAGACCCAGTACTTC. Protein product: CASSVQRRYETQYF. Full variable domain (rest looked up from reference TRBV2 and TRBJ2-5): EPEVTQTPSHQVTQMGQEVILRCVPISNHLYFYWYRQILGQKVEFLVSFYNNEISEKSEIFDDQFSVERPDGSNFTLKIRSTKLEDSAMYFCASSVQRRYETQYFGPGTRLLVL.

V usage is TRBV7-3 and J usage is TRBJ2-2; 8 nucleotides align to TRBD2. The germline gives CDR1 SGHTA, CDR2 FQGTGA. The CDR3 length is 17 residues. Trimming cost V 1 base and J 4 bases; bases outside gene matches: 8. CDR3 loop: CASSLNRAGGGTGELFF. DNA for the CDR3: TGTGCCAGCAGCTTAAACCGTGCGGGAGGAGGCACCGGGGAGCTGTTTTTT.

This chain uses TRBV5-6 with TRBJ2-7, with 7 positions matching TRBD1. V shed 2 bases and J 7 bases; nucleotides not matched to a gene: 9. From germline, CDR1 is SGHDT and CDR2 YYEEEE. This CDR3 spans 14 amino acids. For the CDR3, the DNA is TGTGCCAGCAGCTTCTACGACAGGGAAGGGGAGCAGTACTTC. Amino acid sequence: CASSFYDREGEQYF.

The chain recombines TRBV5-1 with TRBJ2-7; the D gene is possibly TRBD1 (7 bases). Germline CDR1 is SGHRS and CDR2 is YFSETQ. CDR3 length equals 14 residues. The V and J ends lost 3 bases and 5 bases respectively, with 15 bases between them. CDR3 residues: CASSSRGAGNEQYF. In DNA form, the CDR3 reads TGCGCCAGCAGCTCCAGGGGGGCCGGGAACGAGCAGTACTTC. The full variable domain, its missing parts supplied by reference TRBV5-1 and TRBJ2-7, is KAGVTQTPRYLIKTRGQQVTLSCSPISGHRSVSWYQQTPGQGLQFLFEYFSETQRNKGNFPGRFSGRQFSNSRSEMNVSTLELGDSALYLCASSSRGAGNEQYFGPGTRLTVT.

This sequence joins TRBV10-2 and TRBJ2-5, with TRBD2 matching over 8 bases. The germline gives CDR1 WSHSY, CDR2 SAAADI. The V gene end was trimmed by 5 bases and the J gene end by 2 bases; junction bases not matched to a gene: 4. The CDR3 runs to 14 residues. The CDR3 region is CASSLAGWQETQYF. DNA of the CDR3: TGCGCCAGCAGTTTAGCGGGATGGCAAGAGACCCAGTACTTC.

The CDR3 DNA reads TGTGCCAGCAGCACTGGGGCCGACCCGAACACTGAAGCTTTCTTT. Protein product: CASSTGADPNTEAFF. The chain carries TRBV9 and TRBJ1-1; D is possibly TRBD1 (5 bases). The CDR3 totals 15 residues. The germline CDR1 and CDR2 sequences are SGDLS and YYNGEE. V lost 4 bases, J lost 1 base, and 14 bases lay in between.

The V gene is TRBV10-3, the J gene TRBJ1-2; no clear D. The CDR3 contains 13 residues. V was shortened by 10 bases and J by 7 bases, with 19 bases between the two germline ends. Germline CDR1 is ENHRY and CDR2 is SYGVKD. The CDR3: CASLALLTIGYTF. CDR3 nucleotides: TGTGCCAGCTTGGCACTCCTGACTATTGGCTACACCTTC.

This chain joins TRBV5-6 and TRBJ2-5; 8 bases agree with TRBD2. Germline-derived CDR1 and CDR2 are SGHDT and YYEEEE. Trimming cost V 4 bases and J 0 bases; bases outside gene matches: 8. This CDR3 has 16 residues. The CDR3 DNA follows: TGTGCCAGCAGCATAACTAGCGGAGGGTACCAAGAGACCCAGTACTTC. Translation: CASSITSGGYQETQYF.

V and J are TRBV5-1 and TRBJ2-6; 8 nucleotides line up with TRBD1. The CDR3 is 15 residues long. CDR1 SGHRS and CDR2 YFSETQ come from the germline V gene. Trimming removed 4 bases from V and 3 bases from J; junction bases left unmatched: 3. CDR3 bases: TGCGCCAGCAGCGGGACAGGCATTGGGGCCAACGTCCTGACTTTC. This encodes CASSGTGIGANVLTF. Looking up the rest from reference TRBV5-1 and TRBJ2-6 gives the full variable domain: KAGVTQTPRYLIKTRGQQVTLSCSPISGHRSVSWYQQTPGQGLQFLFEYFSETQRNKGNFPGRFSGRQFSNSRSEMNVSTLELGDSALYLCASSGTGIGANVLTFGAGSRLTVL.

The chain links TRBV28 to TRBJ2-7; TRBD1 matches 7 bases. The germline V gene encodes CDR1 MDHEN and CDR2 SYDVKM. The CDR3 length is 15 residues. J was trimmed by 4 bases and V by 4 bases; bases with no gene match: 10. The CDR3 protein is CASSSVQGRWYEQYF. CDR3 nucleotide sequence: TGTGCCAGCAGTTCCGTACAGGGGAGATGGTACGAGCAGTACTTC.

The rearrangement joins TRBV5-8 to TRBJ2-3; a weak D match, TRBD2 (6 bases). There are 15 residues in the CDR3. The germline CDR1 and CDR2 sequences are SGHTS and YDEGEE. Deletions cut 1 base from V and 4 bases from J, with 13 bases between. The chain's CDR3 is CASSLSGVLADTQYF. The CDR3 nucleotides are TGTGCCAGCAGCTTGTCGGGGGTTCTCGCAGATACGCAGTATTTT.

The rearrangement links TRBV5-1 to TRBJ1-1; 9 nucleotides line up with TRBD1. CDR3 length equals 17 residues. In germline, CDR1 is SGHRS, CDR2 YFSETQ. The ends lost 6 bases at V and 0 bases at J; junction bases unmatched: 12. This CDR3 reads CASMPGQGGGMNTEAFF. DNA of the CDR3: TGCGCCAGCATGCCGGGACAGGGTGGTGGTATGAACACTGAAGCTTTCTTT.

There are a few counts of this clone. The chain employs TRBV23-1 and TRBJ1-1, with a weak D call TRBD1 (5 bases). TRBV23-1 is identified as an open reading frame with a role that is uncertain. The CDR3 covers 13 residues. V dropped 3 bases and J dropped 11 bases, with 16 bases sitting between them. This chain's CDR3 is CASSHSGGLGAFF. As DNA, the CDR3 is TGCGCCAGCAGTCATTCGGGGGGGTTAGGTGCTTTCTTT.

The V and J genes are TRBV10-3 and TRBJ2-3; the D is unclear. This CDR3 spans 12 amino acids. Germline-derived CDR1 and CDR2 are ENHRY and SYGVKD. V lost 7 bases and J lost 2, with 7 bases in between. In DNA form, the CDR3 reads TGTGCCATCACAGGCAACACAGATACGCAGTATTTT. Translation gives CAITGNTDTQYF.

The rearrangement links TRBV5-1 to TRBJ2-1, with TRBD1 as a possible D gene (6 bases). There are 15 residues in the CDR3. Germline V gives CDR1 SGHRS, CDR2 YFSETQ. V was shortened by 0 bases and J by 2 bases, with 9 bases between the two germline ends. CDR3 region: CASSLDRAAYNEQFF. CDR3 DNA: TGCGCCAGCAGCTTGGACAGGGCAGCCTACAATGAGCAGTTCTTC.

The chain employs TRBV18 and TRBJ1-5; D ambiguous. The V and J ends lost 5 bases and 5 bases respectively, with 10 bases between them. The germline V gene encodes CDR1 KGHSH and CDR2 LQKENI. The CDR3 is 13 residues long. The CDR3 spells CASSRETDQPQHF. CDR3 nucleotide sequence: TGTGCCAGCTCAAGGGAGACCGATCAGCCCCAGCATTTT.

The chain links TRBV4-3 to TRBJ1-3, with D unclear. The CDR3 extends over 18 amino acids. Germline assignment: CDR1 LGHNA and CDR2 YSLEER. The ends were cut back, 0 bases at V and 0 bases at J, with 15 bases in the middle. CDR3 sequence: CASSQDPRPRHSGNTIYF. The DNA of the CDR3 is TGCGCCAGCAGCCAAGATCCCAGACCAAGGCACTCTGGAAACACCATATATTTT.

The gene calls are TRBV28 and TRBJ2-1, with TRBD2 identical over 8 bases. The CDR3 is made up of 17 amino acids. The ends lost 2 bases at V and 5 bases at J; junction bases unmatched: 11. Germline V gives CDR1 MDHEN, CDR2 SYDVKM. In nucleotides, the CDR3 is TGTGCCAGCAGTTTACCCCCCCTAGCGGGCCTCCACAATGAGCAGTTCTTC. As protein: CASSLPPLAGLHNEQFF.

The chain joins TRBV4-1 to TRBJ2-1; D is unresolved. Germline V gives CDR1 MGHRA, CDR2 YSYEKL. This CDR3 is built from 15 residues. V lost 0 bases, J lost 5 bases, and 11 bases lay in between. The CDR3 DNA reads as TGCGCCAGCAGCCAAGATATCGGCAGAAACAATGAGCAGTTCTTC. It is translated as CASSQDIGRNNEQFF.

The CDR3 region has the DNA TGTGCCAGCAGTTTGGACAGGGGTAATGAAGCTTTCTTT. Translated: CASSLDRGNEAFF. The V and J genes are TRBV27 and TRBJ1-1, with 9 bases matching TRBD1. Germline-derived CDR1 and CDR2 are MNHEY and SMNVEV (reference sequence). The V segment lost 3 bases and the J segment 7 bases; nucleotides outside the gene matches: 3. The CDR3 runs 13 residues.

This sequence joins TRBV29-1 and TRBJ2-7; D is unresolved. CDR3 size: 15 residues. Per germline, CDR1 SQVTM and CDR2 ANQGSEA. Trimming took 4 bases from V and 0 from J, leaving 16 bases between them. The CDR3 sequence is CSVGVRIGYSYEQYF. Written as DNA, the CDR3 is TGCAGCGTTGGCGTCAGGATTGGGTACTCCTACGAGCAGTACTTC.

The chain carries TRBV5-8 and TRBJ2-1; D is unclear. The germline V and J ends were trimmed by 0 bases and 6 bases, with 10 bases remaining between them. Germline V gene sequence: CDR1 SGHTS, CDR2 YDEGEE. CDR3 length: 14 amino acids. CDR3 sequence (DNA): TGTGCCAGCAGCTTGGGGGCCGGTGGCAATGAGCAGTTCTTC. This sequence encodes CASSLGAGGNEQFF.

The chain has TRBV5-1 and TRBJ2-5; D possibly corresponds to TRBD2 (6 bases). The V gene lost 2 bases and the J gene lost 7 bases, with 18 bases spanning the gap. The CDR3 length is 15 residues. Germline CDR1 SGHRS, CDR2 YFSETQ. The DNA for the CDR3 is TGCGCCAGCAGCTTTGCTGTAAGGGAGGACGGGACCCAGTACTTC. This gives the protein CASSFAVREDGTQYF.